Presented here are 5 T cell receptor beta chains from one specimen sequenced in a study of molecular identifiers for immune sequencing clone quantification. TCRdb fed the PCR reads into MiXCR, producing one record per CDR3 protein. The sample carries around 25,000 distinct CDR3 sequences, 17% recorded once. Sequenced material: naive CD8+ T cells from blood, with Jurkat cell RNA spiked in. Subset denoted: FACS-sorted CD8+CD4-CCR7+CD45RA+ naive T cells. These receptors all stem from a human donor in good health. Some libraries in this study had Jurkat cell RNA spiked in.

Concerning this clonotype: Since a much larger clone is just one base distant, this may be a read error. This is likely a read error, given that the CDR3 carries no conserved phenylalanine or tryptophan at its end. The chain is built from TRBV3-1 and TRBJ1-2, with 7 bases fitting TRBD1. The V gene's germline CDR1 is LGHDT and CDR2 YNNKEL (reference sequence). With V trimmed by 2 bases and J by 2 bases, 2 bases remained unmatched. The CDR3 contains 14 residues. The CDR3: CASSQKTGNYGYTL. The CDR3 DNA is TGTGCCAGCAGCCAAAAGACAGGGAACTATGGCTACACCCTC.

Notes on this clonotype: A read error is possible here, since a much larger clone lies one base away. The chain links TRBV6-2 or TRBV6-3 to TRBJ2-1; the D gene is possibly TRBD2 (5 bases). Per germline, CDR1 MNHEY and CDR2 SVGEGT. The CDR3 has 16 amino acids. In DNA, the CDR3 is TGTGCCAGCAGTTACTCGATCAGGACTCCGCTGGGTGAGCAGCTCTTC. As protein: CASSYSIRTPLGEQLF.

For this clonotype: A read error is possible here, since a much larger clone lies one base away. The chain is built from TRBV27 and TRBJ2-7; TRBD1 is a possible D gene (5 bases). Trimming removed 2 bases from V and 7 bases from J, with 18 bases in between. This CDR3 comprises 15 residues. Germline CDR1 is MNHEY and CDR2 is SMNVEV (reference sequence). CDR3: CASSLIGQGTREQYF. In DNA, the CDR3 is TGTGCCAGCAGTTTAATAGGTCAGGGAACGAGGGAGCAGTACTTC.

This clonotype was seen many times. The chain combines TRBV7-9 with TRBJ1-1; D is ambiguous. V lost 0 bases, J lost 1 base, and 9 bases lay in between. This CDR3 spans 15 amino acids. CDR1 is SEHNR, CDR2 FQNEAQ, per germline (reference sequence). CDR3 nucleotides: TGTGCCAGCAGCTTAGCGCCTGGGCGGAACACTGAAGCTTTCTTT. Translating it yields CASSLAPGRNTEAFF.

The rearrangement uses TRBV11-2 and TRBJ2-6; the match to TRBD1 covers 10 bases. CDR3 length equals 16 residues. With V trimmed by 6 bases and J by 2 bases, 4 bases remained unmatched. Germline V lookup: CDR1 SGHAT, CDR2 FQNNGV. In DNA, the CDR3 is TGTGCCAGCAGTTCGACAGGGGGCACTGGGGCCAACGTCCTGACTTTC. Amino acid sequence: CASSSTGGTGANVLTF.